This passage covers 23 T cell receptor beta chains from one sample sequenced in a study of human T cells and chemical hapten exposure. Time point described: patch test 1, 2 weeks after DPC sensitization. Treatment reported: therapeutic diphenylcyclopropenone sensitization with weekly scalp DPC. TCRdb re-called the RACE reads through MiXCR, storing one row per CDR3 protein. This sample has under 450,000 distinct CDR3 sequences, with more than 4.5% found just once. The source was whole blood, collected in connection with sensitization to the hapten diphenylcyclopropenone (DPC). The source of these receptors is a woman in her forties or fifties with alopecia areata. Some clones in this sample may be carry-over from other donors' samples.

The CDR3, as DNA: TGTGCCAGCAGTCGAGGGGGCGCCAGTTCCCGCACAGATACGCAGTATTTT. This encodes CASSRGGASSRTDTQYF. The chain links TRBV2 to TRBJ2-3; TRBD1 agrees at 7 bases. Losses at the gene ends were 5 bases for V and 1 base for J; bases not matched to a gene: 12. The V gene's germline CDR1 is SNHLY and CDR2 FYNNEI. This CDR3 spans 17 amino acids.

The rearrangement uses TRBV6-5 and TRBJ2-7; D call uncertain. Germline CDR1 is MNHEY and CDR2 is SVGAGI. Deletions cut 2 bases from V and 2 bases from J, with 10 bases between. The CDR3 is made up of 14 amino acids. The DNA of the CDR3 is TGTGCCAGCAGTTACCCAGGACGGCCCTACGAGCAGTACTTC. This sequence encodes CASSYPGRPYEQYF.

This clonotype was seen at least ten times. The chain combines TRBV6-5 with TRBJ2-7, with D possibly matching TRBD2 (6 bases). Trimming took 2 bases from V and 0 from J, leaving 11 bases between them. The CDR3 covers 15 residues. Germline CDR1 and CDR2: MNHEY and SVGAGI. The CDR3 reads CASSYTGLVSYEQYF. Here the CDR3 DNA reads TGTGCCAGCAGTTACACGGGACTCGTCTCCTACGAGCAGTACTTC.

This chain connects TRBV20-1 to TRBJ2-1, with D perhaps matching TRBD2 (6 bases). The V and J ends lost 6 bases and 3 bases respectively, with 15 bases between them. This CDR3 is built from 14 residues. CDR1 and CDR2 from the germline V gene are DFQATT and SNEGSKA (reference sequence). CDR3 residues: CSAHRLEFYNEQFF. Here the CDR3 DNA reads TGCAGTGCCCACCGACTAGAATTCTACAATGAGCAGTTCTTC.

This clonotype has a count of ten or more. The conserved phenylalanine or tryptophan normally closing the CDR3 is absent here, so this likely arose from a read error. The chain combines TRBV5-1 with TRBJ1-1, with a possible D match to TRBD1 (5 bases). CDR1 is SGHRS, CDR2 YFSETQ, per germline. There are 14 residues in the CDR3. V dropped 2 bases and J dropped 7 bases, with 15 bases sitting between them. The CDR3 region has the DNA TGCGCCAGCAGCTTACGTACCGGGGCCGGTGAAGCTTTCCTT. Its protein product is CASSLRTGAGEAFL.

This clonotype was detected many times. The CDR3 here is CASSGPEGTEAFF. DNA for the CDR3: TGTGCCAGCAGTGGGCCAGAGGGGACTGAAGCTTTCTTT. The chain has TRBV28 and TRBJ1-1; D perhaps matches TRBD1 (5 bases). Trimming took off 5 bases at V and 5 bases at J, with 12 bases between the two ends. The germline CDR1 and CDR2 sequences are MDHEN and SYDVKM. This CDR3 comprises 13 residues.

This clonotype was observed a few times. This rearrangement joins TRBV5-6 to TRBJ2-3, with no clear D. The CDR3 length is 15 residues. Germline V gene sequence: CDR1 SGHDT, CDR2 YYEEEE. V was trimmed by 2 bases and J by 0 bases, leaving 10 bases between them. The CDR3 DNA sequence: TGTGCCAGCAGCTTTAGTCCCTCCAGCACAGATACGCAGTATTTT. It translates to CASSFSPSSTDTQYF.

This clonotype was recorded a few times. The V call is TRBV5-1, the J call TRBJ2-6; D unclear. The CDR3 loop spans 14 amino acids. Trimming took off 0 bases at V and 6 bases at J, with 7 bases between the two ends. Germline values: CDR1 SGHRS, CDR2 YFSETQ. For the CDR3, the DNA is TGCGCCAGCAGCTTGGGCGGCCCGGCCAACGTCCTGACTTTC. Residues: CASSLGGPANVLTF.

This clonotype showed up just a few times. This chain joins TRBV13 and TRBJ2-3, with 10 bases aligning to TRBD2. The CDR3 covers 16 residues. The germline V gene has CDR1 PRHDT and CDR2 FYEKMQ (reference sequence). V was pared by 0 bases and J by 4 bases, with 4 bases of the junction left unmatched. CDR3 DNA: TGTGCCAGCAGCTTAGGCCTAGCGGGAGAATCAGATACGCAGTATTTT. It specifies CASSLGLAGESDTQYF.

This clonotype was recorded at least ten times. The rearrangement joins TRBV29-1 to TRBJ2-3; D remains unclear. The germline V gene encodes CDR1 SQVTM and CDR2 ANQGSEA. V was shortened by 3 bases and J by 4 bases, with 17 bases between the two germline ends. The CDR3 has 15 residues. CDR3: CSVDGVTPRPDTQYF. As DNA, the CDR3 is TGCAGCGTTGATGGCGTAACCCCTCGCCCAGATACGCAGTATTTT.

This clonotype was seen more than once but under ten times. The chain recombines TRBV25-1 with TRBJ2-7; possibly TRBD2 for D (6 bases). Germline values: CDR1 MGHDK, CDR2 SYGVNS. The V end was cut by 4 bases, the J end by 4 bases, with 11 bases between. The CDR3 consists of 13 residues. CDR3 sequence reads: CASSGGAGYEQYF. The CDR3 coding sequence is TGTGCCAGCAGTGGGGGCGCGGGGTACGAGCAGTACTTC.

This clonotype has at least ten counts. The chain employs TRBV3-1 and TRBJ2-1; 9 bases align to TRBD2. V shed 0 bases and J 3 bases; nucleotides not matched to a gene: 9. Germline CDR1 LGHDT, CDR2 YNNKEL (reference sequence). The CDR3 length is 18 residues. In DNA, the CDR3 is TGTGCCAGCAGCCAAGATATCCGGCGGGAGGGAAACTACAATGAGCAGTTCTTC. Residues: CASSQDIRREGNYNEQFF.

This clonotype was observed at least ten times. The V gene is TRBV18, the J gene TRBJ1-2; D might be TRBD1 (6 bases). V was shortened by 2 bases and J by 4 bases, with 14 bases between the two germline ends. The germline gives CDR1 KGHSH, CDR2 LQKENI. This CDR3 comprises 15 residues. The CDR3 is CASSPDGTISYGYTF. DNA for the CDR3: TGTGCCAGCTCACCAGACGGGACAATCTCCTATGGCTACACCTTC.

This chain's CDR3 is CSARDSKTYEQYF. In nucleotides, the CDR3 is TGCAGTGCTAGAGATTCGAAAACCTACGAGCAGTACTTC. The J gene is TRBJ2-7, the V gene TRBV20-1; D is unclear. This CDR3 has 13 amino acids. The V gene lost 0 bases and the J gene lost 2 bases, with 8 bases spanning the gap. In germline, CDR1 is DFQATT, CDR2 SNEGSKA (reference sequence).

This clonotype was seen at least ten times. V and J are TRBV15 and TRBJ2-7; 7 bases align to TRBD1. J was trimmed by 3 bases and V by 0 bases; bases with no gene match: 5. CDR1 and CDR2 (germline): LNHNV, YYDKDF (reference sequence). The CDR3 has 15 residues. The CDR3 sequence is CATSREQGPNYEQYF. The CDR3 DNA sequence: TGTGCCACCAGCAGAGAACAGGGGCCCAACTACGAGCAGTACTTC.

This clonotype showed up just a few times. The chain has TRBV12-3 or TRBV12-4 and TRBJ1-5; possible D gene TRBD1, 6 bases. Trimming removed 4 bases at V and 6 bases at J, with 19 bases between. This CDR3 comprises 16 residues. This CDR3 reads CASSSYRQVRGQPQHF. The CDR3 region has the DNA TGTGCCAGCAGTTCCTACAGACAGGTGAGAGGTCAGCCCCAGCATTTT.

CDR3 region: CASSPPGRGAADTQYF. CDR3 nucleotide sequence: TGTGCCAGCTCACCACCCGGCAGGGGAGCGGCAGATACGCAGTATTTT. The rearrangement uses TRBV18 and TRBJ2-3, with D perhaps matching TRBD1 (6 bases). With 0 bases removed from V and 4 bases from J, the gap between germline ends came to 14 bases. Germline V CDR1 and CDR2: KGHSH, LQKENI. The CDR3 is 16 amino acids.

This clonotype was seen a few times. In DNA form, the CDR3 reads TGTGCCAGCAGTTCCTGGACAGTAGAGCATTTT. Its protein product is CASSSWTVEHF. This chain uses TRBV28 with TRBJ1-5; the D gene is possibly TRBD1 (6 bases). The V gene lost 4 bases and the J gene lost 14 bases, with 12 bases spanning the gap. Germline CDR1 and CDR2: MDHEN and SYDVKM. The CDR3 is 11 residues long.

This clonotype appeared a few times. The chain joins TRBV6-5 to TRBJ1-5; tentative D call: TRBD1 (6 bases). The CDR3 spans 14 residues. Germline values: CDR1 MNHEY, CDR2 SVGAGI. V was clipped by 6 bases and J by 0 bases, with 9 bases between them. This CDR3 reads CASRPGHSNQPQHF. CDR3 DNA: TGTGCCAGCAGACCGGGACATAGCAATCAGCCCCAGCATTTT.

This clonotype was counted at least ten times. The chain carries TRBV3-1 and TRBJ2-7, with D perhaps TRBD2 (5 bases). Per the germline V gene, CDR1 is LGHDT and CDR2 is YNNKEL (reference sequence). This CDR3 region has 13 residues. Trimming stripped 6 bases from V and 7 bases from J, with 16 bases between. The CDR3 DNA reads TGTGCCAGCAGTTCGGGGTCATGGAGAGAGCAGTACTTC. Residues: CASSSGSWREQYF.

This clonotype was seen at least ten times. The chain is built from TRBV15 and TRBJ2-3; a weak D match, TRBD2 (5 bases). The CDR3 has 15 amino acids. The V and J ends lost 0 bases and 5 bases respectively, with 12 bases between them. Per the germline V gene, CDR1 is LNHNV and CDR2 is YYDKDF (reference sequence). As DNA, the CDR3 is TGTGCCACCAGCAGAGATGATCGAGAGGGAGATACGCAGTATTTT. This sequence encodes CATSRDDREGDTQYF. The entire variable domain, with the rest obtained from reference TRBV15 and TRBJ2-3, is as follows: DAMVIQNPRYQVTQFGKPVTLSCSQTLNHNVMYWYQQKSSQAPKLLFHYYDKDFNNEADTPDNFQSRRPNTSFCFLDIRSPGLGDTAMYLCATSRDDREGDTQYFGPGTRLTVL.

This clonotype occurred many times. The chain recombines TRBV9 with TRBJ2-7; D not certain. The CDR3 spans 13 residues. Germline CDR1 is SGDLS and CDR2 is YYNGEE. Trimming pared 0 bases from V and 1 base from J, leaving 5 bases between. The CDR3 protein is CASSVDVSYEQYF. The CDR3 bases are TGTGCCAGCAGCGTAGATGTGTCCTACGAGCAGTACTTC.

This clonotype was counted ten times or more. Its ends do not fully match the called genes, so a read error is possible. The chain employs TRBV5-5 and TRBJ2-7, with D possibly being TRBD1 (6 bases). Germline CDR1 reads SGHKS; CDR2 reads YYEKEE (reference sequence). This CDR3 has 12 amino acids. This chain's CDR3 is CASSVNRDEPNF. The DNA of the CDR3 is TGTGCCAGCAGCGTCAACAGGGATGAACCGAATTTC.